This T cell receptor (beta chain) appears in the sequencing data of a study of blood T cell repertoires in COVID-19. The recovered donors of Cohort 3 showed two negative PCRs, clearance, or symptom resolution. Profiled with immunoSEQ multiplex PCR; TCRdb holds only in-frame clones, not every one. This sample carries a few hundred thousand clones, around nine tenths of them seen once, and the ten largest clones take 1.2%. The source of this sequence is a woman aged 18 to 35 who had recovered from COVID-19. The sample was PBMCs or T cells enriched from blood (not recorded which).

The CDR3 region is CASSFQLGEGTGELFF. The CDR3 DNA reads TGTGCCAGCAGCTTCCAACTCGGGGAAGGCACCGGGGAGCTGTTTTTT. This chain links TRBV5-5 with TRBJ2-2; a possible D gene is TRBD2 (5 bases). Trimming removed 2 bases at V and 4 bases at J, with 15 bases between. The CDR3 is 16 amino acids. CDR1 and CDR2 (germline): SGHKS, YYEKEE (reference sequence). The full variable domain, rest sourced from reference TRBV5-5 and TRBJ2-2, is DAGVTQSPTHLIKTRGQQVTLRCSPISGHKSVSWYQQVLGQGPQFIFQYYEKEERGRGNFPDRFSARQFPNYSSELNVNALLLGDSALYLCASSFQLGEGTGELFFGEGSRLTVL.